Listed here is a single T cell receptor (beta chain). No antigen is known for it. Donors showed nominal health when sampled, although they likely had unrecorded immune exposures. From germline, CDR1 is LNHDA and CDR2 SQIVND (reference sequence). The CDR3 has 18 residues. V shed 5 bases, J shed 4 bases, and the junction held 12 bases outside the gene matches. Vbeta (60) and Jbeta (13) primers were used in the PCR. The repertoire was sequenced with immunoSEQ multiplex PCR; TCRdb's copy has only in-frame clones and lacks some. The table records fewer than 100,000 clones, around 73% of them present only once. The sample comes from a study of cytomegalovirus exposure and HLA in healthy donors. Study background: An analysis done earlier identified 117 million unique TCR beta sequences from about 179 million T cells. Findings and caveats of the study: Reports described diagnosis of cytomegalovirus status by the classifier as highly specific and sensitive.

This chain links TRBV19 with TRBJ1-5; 12 bases line up with TRBD1. The sequencing input was PBMCs. The source of this sequence is a woman between 35 and 50 years old in good health and CMV-seropositive. DNA of the CDR3: TGTGCCAGTAGTGCGGGACAGGGGGCGGGACGGTCTAATCAGCCCCAGCATTTT. Residues: CASSAGQGAGRSNQPQHF.